This note documents a single T cell receptor beta chain sequence. The sample comes from a study of blood T cell repertoires in COVID-19. Background on the study: Samples representing acute and convalescent COVID-19 were sourced from the United States, Italy and Spain. The cDNA or gDNA used as material had been derived from T cells, B-cell-depleted T cells, or PBMCs.

Original methodology: Estimation of nucleated cell counts was performed using reference gene primer amplification. The repertoire was sequenced with immunoSEQ multiplex PCR; TCRdb's copy has only in-frame clones and lacks some. That table furnishes V, J and clone size, whereas the DNA furnished D and trimming. The repertoire holds more than 300,000 clones, 88% seen once, with roughly 1.2% in the top ten. J lost 1 base, V lost 4 bases, and 7 bases had no gene match. Germline CDR1 is SGHVS and CDR2 is FNYEAQ. This CDR3 spans 16 amino acids. Cohorts were determined from participant-reported clinical history.

The J gene is TRBJ2-7, the V gene TRBV7-6, with 10 bases aligning to TRBD2. The sequenced sample was PBMCs or T cells enriched from blood (not recorded which). The sequence was collected from a woman aged 18-35 years who had recovered from COVID-19. The CDR3 DNA follows: TGTGCCAGCAGCTCGGGGCTAGCGGGGGAATCCTACGAGCAGTACTTC. This gives the protein CASSSGLAGESYEQYF.